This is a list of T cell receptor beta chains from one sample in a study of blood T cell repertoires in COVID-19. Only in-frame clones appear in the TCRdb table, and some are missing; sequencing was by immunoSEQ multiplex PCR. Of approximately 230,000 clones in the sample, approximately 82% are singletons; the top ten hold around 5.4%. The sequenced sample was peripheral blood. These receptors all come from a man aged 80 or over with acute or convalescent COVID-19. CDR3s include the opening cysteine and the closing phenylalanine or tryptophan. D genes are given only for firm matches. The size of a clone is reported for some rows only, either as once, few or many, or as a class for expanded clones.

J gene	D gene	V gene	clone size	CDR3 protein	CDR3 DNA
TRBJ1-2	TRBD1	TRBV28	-	CASSPTTGAGYTF	TGTGCCAGCAGTCCAACGACAGGGGCAGGCTACACCTTC
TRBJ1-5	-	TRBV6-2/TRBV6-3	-	CASSPHRVHSNQPQHF	TGTGCCAGCAGCCCTCACAGGGTCCATAGCAATCAGCCCCAGCATTTT
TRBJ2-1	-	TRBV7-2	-	CASSPSPGFYNEQFF	TGTGCCAGCAGTCCATCGCCCGGGTTCTACAATGAGCAGTTCTTC
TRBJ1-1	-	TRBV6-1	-	CASSEMGAGAFF	TGTGCCAGCAGTGAAATGGGGGCTGGAGCTTTCTTT
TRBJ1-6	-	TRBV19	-	CASKEGRYNSPLHF	TGTGCCAGTAAGGAGGGGCGCTATAATTCACCCCTCCACTTT
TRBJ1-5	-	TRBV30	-	CAFTTGTEQPQHF	TGTGCCTTCACAACAGGTACAGAGCAGCCCCAGCATTTT
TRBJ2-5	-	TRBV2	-	CASTGGGYQETQYF	TGTGCCAGCACTGGGGGCGGGTACCAAGAGACCCAGTACTTC
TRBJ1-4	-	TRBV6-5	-	CASSPPEGGEKLFF	TGTGCCAGCAGTCCGCCGGAGGGTGGCGAAAAACTGTTTTTT
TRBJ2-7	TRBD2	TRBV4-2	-	CASSQGLAGAEQYF	TGTGCCAGCAGCCAAGGACTAGCGGGAGCCGAGCAGTACTTC
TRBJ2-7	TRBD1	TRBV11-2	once	CASSRGQTLKYEQYF	TGTGCCAGCAGTAGGGGACAGACCCTGAAATACGAGCAGTACTTC
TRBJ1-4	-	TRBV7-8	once	CASSGGFDEKLFF	TGTGCCAGCAGCGGGGGGTTCGATGAAAAACTGTTTTTT
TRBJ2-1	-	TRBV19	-	CASMGLTGHLYNEQFF	TGTGCCAGTATGGGACTAACGGGACACCTATACAATGAGCAGTTCTTC
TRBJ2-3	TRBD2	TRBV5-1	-	CASSLGLAAIAQYF	TGCGCCAGCAGCTTGGGACTAGCGGCCATCGCGCAGTATTTT
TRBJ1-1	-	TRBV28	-	CASRQWNTEAFF	TGTGCCAGCAGACAGTGGAACACTGAAGCTTTCTTT
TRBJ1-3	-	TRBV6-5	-	CASSYAIPPGDTIYF	TGTGCCAGCAGTTACGCCATCCCCCCGGGGGACACCATATATTTT
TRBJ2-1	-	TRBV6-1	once	CASSELGGFNEQFF	TGTGCCAGCAGTGAACTGGGAGGATTCAATGAGCAGTTCTTC
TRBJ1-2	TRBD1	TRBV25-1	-	CASSAPDRVYGYTF	TGTGCCAGCAGTGCACCGGACAGGGTCTATGGCTACACCTTC
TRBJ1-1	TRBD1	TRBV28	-	CASSLGRDSRNTEAFF	TGTGCCAGCAGCCTAGGAAGGGACAGTAGGAACACTGAAGCTTTCTTT
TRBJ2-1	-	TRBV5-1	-	CASSPQGQSSYNEQFF	TGCGCCAGCAGCCCTCAAGGACAGAGCTCCTACAATGAGCAGTTCTTC
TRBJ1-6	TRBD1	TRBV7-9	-	CASRGTGDSPLHF	TGTGCCAGCAGAGGGACAGGGGATTCACCCCTCCACTTT
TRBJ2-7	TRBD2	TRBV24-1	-	CATSRGDEQYF	TGTGCCACCAGTCGGGGGGACGAGCAGTACTTC
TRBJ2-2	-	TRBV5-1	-	CASSLWGGVSTGELFF	TGCGCCAGCAGCTTGTGGGGCGGTGTGAGCACCGGGGAGCTGTTTTTT
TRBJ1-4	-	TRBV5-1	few	CASSFRATNEKLFF	TGCGCCAGCAGCTTTCGTGCAACTAATGAAAAACTGTTTTTT
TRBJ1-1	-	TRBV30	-	CAWSVSRGTLNTEAFF	TGTGCCTGGAGTGTTTCCCGCGGGACGTTGAACACTGAAGCTTTCTTT
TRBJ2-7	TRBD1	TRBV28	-	CASSGTAPTHEQYF	TGTGCCAGCAGTGGGACAGCCCCAACCCACGAGCAGTACTTC
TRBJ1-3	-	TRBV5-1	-	CASSLAELSGNTIYF	TGCGCCAGCAGCTTGGCTGAACTCTCTGGAAACACCATATATTTT
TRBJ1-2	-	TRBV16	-	CASSQSRGYGYTF	TGTGCCAGCAGCCAATCTCGAGGCTATGGCTACACCTTC